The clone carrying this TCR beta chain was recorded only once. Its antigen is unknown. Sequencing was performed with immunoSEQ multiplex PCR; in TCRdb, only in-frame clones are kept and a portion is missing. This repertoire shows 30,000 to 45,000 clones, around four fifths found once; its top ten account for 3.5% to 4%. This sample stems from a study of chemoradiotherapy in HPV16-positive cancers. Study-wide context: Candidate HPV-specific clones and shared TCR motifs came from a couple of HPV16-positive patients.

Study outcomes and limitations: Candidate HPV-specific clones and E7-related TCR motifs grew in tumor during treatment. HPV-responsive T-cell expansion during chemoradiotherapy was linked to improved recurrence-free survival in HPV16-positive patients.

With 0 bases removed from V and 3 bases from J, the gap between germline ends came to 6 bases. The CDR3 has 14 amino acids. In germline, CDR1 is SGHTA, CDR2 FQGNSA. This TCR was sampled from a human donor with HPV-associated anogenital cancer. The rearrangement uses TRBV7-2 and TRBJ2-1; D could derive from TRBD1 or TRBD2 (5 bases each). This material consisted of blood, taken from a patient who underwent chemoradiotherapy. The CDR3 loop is CASSLAGDYNEQFF. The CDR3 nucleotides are TGTGCCAGCAGCTTAGCGGGGGACTACAATGAGCAGTTCTTC.